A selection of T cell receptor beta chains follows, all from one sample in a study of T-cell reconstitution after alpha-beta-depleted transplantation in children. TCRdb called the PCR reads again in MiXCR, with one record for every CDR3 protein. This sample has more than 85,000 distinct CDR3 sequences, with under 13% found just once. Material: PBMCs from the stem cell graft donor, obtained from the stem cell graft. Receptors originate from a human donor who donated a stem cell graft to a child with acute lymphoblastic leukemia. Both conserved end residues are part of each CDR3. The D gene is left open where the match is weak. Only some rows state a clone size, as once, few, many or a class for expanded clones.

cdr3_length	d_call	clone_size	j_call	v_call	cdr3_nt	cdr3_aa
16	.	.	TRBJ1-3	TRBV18	TGTGCCAGCTCCGATTTGACAGTAAGACCTGGAAACACCATATATTTT	CASSDLTVRPGNTIYF
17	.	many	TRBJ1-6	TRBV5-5	TGTGCCAGCATCCGGAATGTTCGTCAGGGCAGCGATTCACCCCTCCACTTT	CASIRNVRQGSDSPLHF
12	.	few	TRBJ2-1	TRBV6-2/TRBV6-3	TGTGCCAGCAGCCTACAGTCCGATGAGCAGTTCTTC	CASSLQSDEQFF
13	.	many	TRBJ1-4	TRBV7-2	TGTGCCAGCGCAACCTTTGTCAATGAAAAACTGTTTTTT	CASATFVNEKLFF
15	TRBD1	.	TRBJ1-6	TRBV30	TGTGCCTGGAGTGCTGACAGGGGGCATAATTCACCCCTCCACTTT	CAWSADRGHNSPLHF
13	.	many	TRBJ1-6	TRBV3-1	TGTGCCAGCAGGCCGATAACTGCGAACTCCCTCCACTTT	CASRPITANSLHF
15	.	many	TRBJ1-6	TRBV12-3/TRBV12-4	TGTGCCAGCAGGGGCGGCAGTTACTATAATTCACCCCTCCACTTT	CASRGGSYYNSPLHF
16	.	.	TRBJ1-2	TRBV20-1	TGCAGTGCTCGGGCCGGGACTCAGCCCTTTAACTATGGCTACACCTTC	CSARAGTQPFNYGYTF
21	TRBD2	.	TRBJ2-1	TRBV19	TGTGCCAGTAGTAGAAGGGAACTAGCGGGTCCCTCAAGCTCTCTTTACAATGAGCAGTTCTTC	CASSRRELAGPSSSLYNEQFF
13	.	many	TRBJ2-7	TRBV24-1	TGTGCCACCAGTGATTGGAAGGGGGGTGAGCAGTACTTC	CATSDWKGGEQYF
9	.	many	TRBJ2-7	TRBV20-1	TGCAGTGGAGGAGGCGAGCAGTACTTC	CSGGGEQYF
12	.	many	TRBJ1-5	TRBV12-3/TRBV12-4	TGTGCCAGCAACACAGGGATCCAGCCCCAGCATTTT	CASNTGIQPQHF
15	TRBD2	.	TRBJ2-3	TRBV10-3	TGTGCCATCAATCCGGGAGGGATTAGCACAGATACGCAGTATTTT	CAINPGGISTDTQYF
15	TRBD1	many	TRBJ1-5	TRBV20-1	TGCAGTGCTCTTTGGGGGACAGGGATAAATCAGCCCCAGCATTTT	CSALWGTGINQPQHF
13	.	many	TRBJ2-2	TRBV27	TGTGCCAGCAGTTACGCGCGTGGCGGGGAGCTGTTTTTT	CASSYARGGELFF
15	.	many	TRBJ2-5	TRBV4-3	TGCGCCAGCAGTACGGGGGACATCGGAAAAGAGACCCAGTACTTC	CASSTGDIGKETQYF
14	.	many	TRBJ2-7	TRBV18	TGTGCCAGCTCACCACTCGGACAGTCCTACGAGCAGTACTTC	CASSPLGQSYEQYF
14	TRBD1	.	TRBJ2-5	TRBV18	TGTGCCAGCTCACCGCCGGACAGGGCGGAGACCCAGTACTTC	CASSPPDRAETQYF
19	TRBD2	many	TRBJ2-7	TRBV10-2	TGCGCCAGCAGTGGGGGACTAGCGGGGCGCTCAATCCTATCCTACGAGCAGTACTTC	CASSGGLAGRSILSYEQYF
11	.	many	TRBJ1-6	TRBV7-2	TGTGCCAGCAGTTCCCTCGGGCTTCTCCACTTT	CASSSLGLLHF
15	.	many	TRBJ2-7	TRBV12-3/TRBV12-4	TGTGCCAGCAGTCCCCGGACGACCATCTCCTACGAGCAGTACTTC	CASSPRTTISYEQYF
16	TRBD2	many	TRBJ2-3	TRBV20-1	TGCAGTGCTAGACACCGGGGGGGCAGGGGAGCAGATACGCAGTATTTT	CSARHRGGRGADTQYF